This paragraph reports one T cell receptor (beta chain). The data were taken from a study of blood T cell repertoires in COVID-19. Across the study: Samples representing acute and convalescent COVID-19 were sourced from the United States, Italy and Spain.

Per the study methods: Quantification of nucleated cells was approximated via reference gene primer amplification. The protocol was immunoSEQ multiplex PCR, while the TCRdb copy is restricted to in-frame clones and leaves out a portion. That table gives V, J and clone size, and the DNA gave D and trimming. Among some 200,000 clones listed, 85% to 90% were seen once. The CDR3 is made up of 14 amino acids. Germline loops: CDR1 SGHAT, CDR2 FQDESV (reference sequence). Trimming took 7 bases from V and 3 from J; bases not matched to a gene: 8. The receptor was derived from a man aged 50 or older with acute or convalescent COVID-19. Sequenced material: peripheral blood. This chain connects TRBV11-1 to TRBJ2-5, with 7 bases aligning to TRBD1. The CDR3 DNA follows: TGTGCCAGCACCTTTTTCGACAGGGAAGAGACCCAGTACTTC. Translating gives CASTFFDREETQYF.